The sample holds a few counts of the clone carrying this TCR beta chain. Its antigen is currently unknown. This specimen includes other DNA sequences encoding the same CDR3. The data originate from a study of shared clonotypes between healthy human individuals. The CDR3 has 14 amino acids. Germline CDR1 and CDR2: SGHTA and FQGNSA. J lost 1 base, V lost 3 bases, and 2 bases had no gene match. Some clones are missing from TCRdb's copy, which holds only in-frame ones; the method was immunoSEQ multiplex PCR. The data show approximately 2.5 million clones, more than 90% seen once. Study findings and constraints: Memory subsets had estimated richness that was generally smaller than that of naive subsets.

The sample was naive CD4+ T cells sorted from blood. Regarding subset: CD45RA+ positively selected. The receptor was derived from a man between 18 and 29 years old in good health. The genes are TRBV7-2 and TRBJ1-1; 7 nucleotides agree with TRBD1. CDR3 region: CASSLDRWNTEAFF. DNA of the CDR3: TGTGCCAGCAGCTTGGACAGGTGGAACACTGAAGCTTTCTTT.